The 28 T cell receptor beta chains listed next were all sequenced from one sample in a study of blood T cell repertoires in COVID-19. Assay used: immunoSEQ multiplex PCR; TCRdb lists only in-frame clones, some missing. The table shows a few hundred thousand clones, with 85% to 90% occurring only once. Sequencing was performed on peripheral blood. All receptors come from a woman between 50 and 59 years old with active or convalescent COVID-19.

The rearrangement links TRBV3-1 (or the pseudogene TRBV3-2) to TRBJ2-7; D possibly corresponds to TRBD1 (5 bases). The CDR3 consists of 14 residues. The V end lost 1 base, the J end lost 6 bases, and 13 bases lay between the germline ends. The germline V gene has CDR1 LGHDT and CDR2 YNNKEL (reference sequence). CDR3 loop: CASSQAQGYLEQYF. The DNA for the CDR3 is TGTGCCAGCAGCCAAGCCCAGGGTTATCTCGAGCAGTACTTC.

The chain combines TRBV30 with TRBJ1-3; 7 bases line up with TRBD1. This CDR3 comprises 15 residues. V shed 2 bases, J shed 1 base, and the junction held 5 bases outside the gene matches. CDR1 is GTSNPN, CDR2 SVGIG, per germline (reference sequence). The CDR3 region is CAWSSRTGSGNTIYF. In DNA, the CDR3 is TGTGCCTGGAGTTCGCGGACAGGTTCTGGAAACACCATATATTTT.

The chain couples TRBV6-5 to TRBJ2-7, with 10 bases identical to TRBD2. This CDR3 comprises 15 residues. V lost 2 bases and J lost 1; bases outside the gene matches: 2. Germline values: CDR1 MNHEY, CDR2 SVGAGI. DNA of the CDR3: TGTGCCAGCAGTTACGCGACTAGCGGGTCCTACGAGCAGTACTTC. Its protein is CASSYATSGSYEQYF.

The V call is TRBV9, the J call TRBJ1-2; D unclear. V was pared by 4 bases and J by 8 bases, with 15 bases between. The CDR3 contains 13 residues. Germline-derived CDR1 and CDR2 are SGDLS and YYNGEE. This CDR3 is CASSLQASGGYTF. In DNA form, the CDR3 reads TGTGCCAGCAGCCTCCAGGCTTCTGGCGGCTACACCTTC.

This chain uses TRBV7-2 with TRBJ2-2, with D unresolved. The V gene lost 3 bases and the J gene lost 6 bases, with 5 bases spanning the gap. The CDR3 consists of 12 residues. In germline, CDR1 is SGHTA, CDR2 FQGNSA. CDR3 sequence (DNA): TGTGCCAGCAGCTTTGAGGCCGGGGAGCTGTTTTTT. Protein product: CASSFEAGELFF.

This sequence joins TRBV4-3 and TRBJ2-3, with 8 bases that match TRBD1. V lost 1 base and J lost 0; bases outside the gene matches: 3. CDR3 length: 16 residues. Looked up from germline, CDR1 is LGHNA and CDR2 is YSLEER. The CDR3 is CASSQGTGISTDTQYF. CDR3 DNA sequence: TGCGCCAGCAGCCAAGGGACAGGGATAAGCACAGATACGCAGTATTTT.

The chain joins TRBV6-5 to TRBJ2-7, with TRBD2 as a possible D gene (6 bases). CDR3 size: 16 residues. The germline V and J ends were trimmed by 2 bases and 0 bases, with 14 bases remaining between them. The germline CDR1 and CDR2 sequences are MNHEY and SVGAGI. CDR3 region: CASSYHRDSSSYEQYF. DNA for the CDR3: TGTGCCAGCAGTTACCACCGGGACTCGAGCTCCTACGAGCAGTACTTC.

This sequence joins TRBV27 and TRBJ2-3, with D possibly TRBD1 on 5 matching bases. Germline V gene lookup returns CDR1 MNHEY and CDR2 SMNVEV (reference sequence). The CDR3 contains 14 residues. V lost 5 bases to trimming and J lost 6 bases, with 15 bases between them. CDR3 nucleotide sequence: TGTGCCAGCAGTCTACAGGTGCCGTCTGATACGCAGTATTTT. Translation: CASSLQVPSDTQYF.

The rearrangement joins TRBV13 to TRBJ1-2, with D maybe TRBD1 (6 bases). Deletions cut 1 base from V and 0 bases from J, with 9 bases between. CDR1 PRHDT and CDR2 FYEKMQ come from the germline V gene (reference sequence). The CDR3 length is 15 residues. CDR3 region: CASSLVQGSNYGYTF. DNA of the CDR3: TGTGCCAGCAGCTTAGTACAGGGCTCTAACTATGGCTACACCTTC.

The chain joins TRBV12-3 or TRBV12-4 to TRBJ2-1; 8 nucleotides line up with TRBD2. The CDR3 consists of 13 residues. J lost 6 bases, V lost 9 bases, and 7 bases had no gene match. CDR3 sequence (DNA): TGTGCCAGTGGAAAACTAGCGGTCAATGAGCAGTTCTTC. Protein sequence: CASGKLAVNEQFF.

This clone was observed a single time. V is TRBV20-1 and J is TRBJ1-2, with D unclear. The CDR3 has 12 residues. The germline gives CDR1 DFQATT, CDR2 SNEGSKA (reference sequence). Trimming took 3 bases from V and 4 from J, leaving 9 bases between them. The CDR3 region has the DNA TGCAGTGCTAGTTCAGGCCTCTATGGCTACACCTTC. This encodes CSASSGLYGYTF.

With regard to this clone: Other DNA sequences in this specimen translate into the identical CDR3. V and J are TRBV28 and TRBJ2-1, with 10 positions matching TRBD2. The CDR3 has 15 residues. Unmatched junction bases numbered 6, after V lost 6 bases and J lost 4 bases. Per the germline V gene, CDR1 is MDHEN and CDR2 is SYDVKM. CDR3 protein: CASSPRTSGYNEQFF. The CDR3, as DNA: TGTGCCAGCAGCCCCAGGACTAGCGGATACAATGAGCAGTTCTTC.

This clone is a singleton in its sample. Other DNA sequences in this specimen translate into the identical CDR3. The V call is TRBV7-9, the J call TRBJ1-1; 8 bases are a match to TRBD1. The V gene's germline CDR1 is SEHNR and CDR2 FQNEAQ (reference sequence). This CDR3 has 15 amino acids. Losses at the gene ends were 1 base for V and 1 base for J; bases not matched to a gene: 2. CDR3 sequence (DNA): TGTGCCAGCAGCTTAGAAGGGACAGGGAACACTGAAGCTTTCTTT. Translation gives CASSLEGTGNTEAFF.

The J gene is TRBJ1-4, the V gene TRBV7-2, with D possibly being TRBD1 (6 bases). Trimming removed 1 base from V and 12 bases from J, with 12 bases in between. The CDR3 extends over 13 amino acids. Germline CDR1 is SGHTA and CDR2 is FQGNSA. DNA of the CDR3: TGTGCCAGCAGCTTAGTCGGGGGGGCGGAACTGTTTTTT. It specifies CASSLVGGAELFF.

The chain uses TRBV10-3 and TRBJ1-1, with D perhaps matching TRBD1 (5 bases). The V gene lost 5 bases and the J gene lost 8 bases, with 18 bases spanning the gap. CDR3 size: 14 residues. Germline V gene lookup returns CDR1 ENHRY and CDR2 SYGVKD. The CDR3: CAISPKNRKIEAFF. The CDR3 DNA follows: TGTGCCATCAGTCCTAAAAACAGGAAAATCGAAGCTTTCTTT.

The chain links TRBV5-1 to TRBJ2-7; possibly TRBD2 for D (5 bases). The CDR3 contains 14 residues. Germline CDR1 reads SGHRS; CDR2 reads YFSETQ. Trimming removed 4 bases from V and 2 bases from J, with 13 bases in between. The DNA of the CDR3 is TGCGCCAGCAGCATTGCGGGTAACCCCTACGAGCAGTACTTC. Amino acid sequence: CASSIAGNPYEQYF. Drawing the rest from reference TRBV5-1 and TRBJ2-7, the complete variable domain is KAGVTQTPRYLIKTRGQQVTLSCSPISGHRSVSWYQQTPGQGLQFLFEYFSETQRNKGNFPGRFSGRQFSNSRSEMNVSTLELGDSALYLCASSIAGNPYEQYFGPGTRLTVT.

This chain joins TRBV5-1 and TRBJ2-4; no reliable D call. The CDR3 spans 15 residues. Between the trimmed V and J ends, which lost 0 bases and 0 bases, there was a span of 7 bases. Germline V lookup: CDR1 SGHRS, CDR2 YFSETQ. CDR3 sequence: CASSLETLAKNIQYF. CDR3 DNA: TGCGCCAGCAGCTTGGAGACACTAGCCAAAAACATTCAGTACTTC.

V gene TRBV4-3 combines with J gene TRBJ2-1; unclear D gene. The V gene lost 2 bases and the J gene lost 0 bases, with 11 bases spanning the gap. CDR1 and CDR2 from the germline V gene are LGHNA and YSLEER. CDR3 length: 16 residues. In DNA form, the CDR3 reads TGCGCCAGCAGCCAATCTAGTCTCAACTCCTACAATGAGCAGTTCTTC. It translates to CASSQSSLNSYNEQFF.

CDR3 DNA: TGTGCCAGCAGCCCATATCGGGGACAGACTAGATACAATGAGCAGTTCTTC. The encoded protein is CASSPYRGQTRYNEQFF. The rearrangement joins TRBV5-6 to TRBJ2-1, with D possibly TRBD1 on 7 matching bases. Per germline, CDR1 SGHDT and CDR2 YYEEEE. This CDR3 has 17 residues. The V and J ends lost 4 bases and 4 bases respectively, with 21 bases between them.

The J gene is TRBJ1-4, the V gene TRBV27; TRBD1 matches at 9 bases. V was pared by 4 bases and J by 4 bases, with 4 bases of the junction left unmatched. From germline, CDR1 is MNHEY and CDR2 SMNVEV (reference sequence). The CDR3 contains 15 residues. CDR3 nucleotides: TGTGCCAGCAGTTCCTCGACAGGGGGTAATGAAAAACTGTTTTTT. Translated, it gives CASSSSTGGNEKLFF. The entire variable domain, with the rest obtained from reference TRBV27 and TRBJ1-4, is as follows: EAQVTQNPRYLITVTGKKLTVTCSQNMNHEYMSWYRQDPGLGLRQIYYSMNVEVTDKGDVPEGYKVSRKEKRNFPLILESPSPNQTSLYFCASSSSTGGNEKLFFGSGTQLSVL.

The rearrangement joins TRBV12-3 or TRBV12-4 to TRBJ1-5; D uncertain. The V end was cut by 6 bases, the J end by 0 bases, with 3 bases between. The CDR3 contains 12 residues. The CDR3 nucleotides are TGTGCCAGCAGCCGTAGCAATCAGCCCCAGCATTTT. It yields the protein CASSRSNQPQHF.

CDR3 region: CASSHGGSPLHF. DNA for the CDR3: TGTGCCAGCTCACACGGGGGTTCACCCCTCCACTTT. J is TRBJ1-6 and V is TRBV28; D might be TRBD1 (5 bases). Germline V gene data show CDR1 as MDHEN and CDR2 as SYDVKM. The CDR3 is 12 residues long. Trimming took 8 bases from V and 9 from J, leaving 11 bases between them. The full variable domain, rest sourced from reference TRBV28 and TRBJ1-6, is DVKVTQSSRYLVKRTGEKVFLECVQDMDHENMFWYRQDPGLGLRLIYFSYDVKMKEKGDIPEGYSVSREKKERFSLILESASTNQTSMYLCASSHGGSPLHFGNGTRLTVT.

The chain employs TRBV29-1 and TRBJ1-1; D is unclear. The V gene lost 4 bases and the J gene lost 1 base, with 10 bases spanning the gap. Germline CDR1 is SQVTM and CDR2 is ANQGSEA. This CDR3 contains 13 residues. As DNA, the CDR3 is TGCAGCGTTGGTTACAGACGGAACACTGAAGCTTTCTTT. This codes for CSVGYRRNTEAFF.

The rearrangement uses TRBV3-1 (or the pseudogene TRBV3-2) and TRBJ2-5; the D gene is possibly TRBD2 (6 bases). This CDR3 comprises 13 residues. Germline-derived CDR1 and CDR2 are LGHDT and YNNKEL (reference sequence). The V end was cut by 4 bases, the J end by 6 bases, with 12 bases between. The CDR3: CASSPRLVKTQYF. The CDR3 DNA is TGTGCCAGCAGCCCCCGACTAGTAAAGACCCAGTACTTC.

Only one count was recorded for this clone. V is TRBV27 and J is TRBJ1-1; D gene uncertain. The CDR3 extends over 15 amino acids. The V gene's germline CDR1 is MNHEY and CDR2 SMNVEV (reference sequence). V was cut by 4 bases and J by 4 bases, with 16 bases left in between. The CDR3 loop is CASSSPVRAGTEAFF. CDR3 nucleotide sequence: TGTGCCAGCAGTTCCCCGGTCCGGGCGGGCACTGAAGCTTTCTTT.

The chain recombines TRBV7-9 with TRBJ2-1; a weak D match, TRBD2 (5 bases). CDR3 length equals 13 residues. V was shortened by 7 bases and J by 6 bases, with 13 bases between the two germline ends. In germline, CDR1 is SEHNR, CDR2 FQNEAQ (reference sequence). The CDR3 here is CASKLGLANEQFF. CDR3 coding DNA: TGTGCCAGCAAATTAGGGCTAGCCAATGAGCAGTTCTTC.

The chain employs TRBV10-3 and TRBJ2-2; weak D call: TRBD1 (8 bases). Trimming removed 7 bases at V and 0 bases at J, with 12 bases between. This CDR3 is 15 amino acids long. Germline CDR1 and CDR2: ENHRY and SYGVKD. CDR3 DNA sequence: TGTGCCATCAAGCGGGACAGGACGAACACCGGGGAGCTGTTTTTT. Translation: CAIKRDRTNTGELFF.

This clone was counted a single time. J is TRBJ2-7 and V is TRBV5-5, with D tentatively TRBD1 (5 bases). The V gene lost 0 bases and the J gene lost 2 bases, with 12 bases spanning the gap. The CDR3 is 15 amino acids. Germline V lookup: CDR1 SGHKS, CDR2 YYEKEE (reference sequence). Here the CDR3 reads CASSLVQGTPYEQYF. In nucleotides, the CDR3 is TGTGCCAGCAGCTTGGTCCAGGGAACCCCCTACGAGCAGTACTTC.